The 8 T cell receptor beta chains in this list originate from one sample, sequenced in a study of kidney transplant recipient with SARS-CoV-2 infection. TCRdb re-analysed the reads in MiXCR, keeping a single row per CDR3 protein. The data contain 200,000 to 300,000 distinct CDR3 sequences, around 26% of them singletons. This specimen consisted of a blood sample, obtained at baseline and between days 110 and 120 from a kidney transplant recipient. These TCRs come from a male patient younger than 45 who had COVID-19 and was a kidney transplant recipient. The T cells may partly be graft donor cells.

This clonotype was detected many times. The rearrangement uses TRBV20-1 and TRBJ1-2; no clear D gene. Germline loops: CDR1 DFQATT, CDR2 SNEGSKA (reference sequence). The CDR3 is 15 amino acids. The V and J ends lost 8 bases and 7 bases respectively, with 26 bases between them. In nucleotides, the CDR3 is TGCAGTCCCCTCGAGACGGGAATTGGGTTTGGTGGCTACACCTTC. Translating it yields CSPLETGIGFGGYTF.

V is TRBV4-1 and J is TRBJ2-1; 14 nucleotides line up with TRBD2. Germline-derived CDR1 and CDR2 are MGHRA and YSYEKL. This CDR3 spans 19 amino acids. Trimming removed 3 bases from V and 3 bases from J; junction bases left unmatched: 10. The CDR3 here is CASSQSQGLAGANYNEQFF. The DNA for the CDR3 is TGCGCCAGCAGCCAGAGCCAGGGACTAGCGGGAGCAAACTACAATGAGCAGTTCTTC.

This clonotype was observed many times. The chain couples TRBV19 to TRBJ1-5; D is undetermined. The germline V gene encodes CDR1 LNHDA and CDR2 SQIVND (reference sequence). The V end lost 8 bases, the J end lost 0 bases, and 8 bases lay between the germline ends. The CDR3 loop spans 13 amino acids. The CDR3 region is CASQTVSNQPQHF. The CDR3 nucleotides are TGTGCCAGTCAGACCGTTAGCAATCAGCCCCAGCATTTT.

The chain combines TRBV27 with TRBJ2-5, with 9 bases aligning to TRBD1. This CDR3 has 23 residues. The V gene end was trimmed by 5 bases and the J gene end by 4 bases; junction bases not matched to a gene: 32. CDR1 MNHEY and CDR2 SMNVEV come from the germline V gene (reference sequence). CDR3 residues: CASSLYRGRWILPLLAPGETQYF. The CDR3 DNA sequence: TGTGCCAGCAGTCTATACAGGGGGCGCTGGATTTTGCCTTTACTTGCTCCGGGAGAGACCCAGTACTTC.

Note on this clonotype: This clone may be a read error of a much larger clone one base away. The CDR3 carries no conserved terminal phenylalanine or tryptophan, so it likely arises from a read error. The DNA for the CDR3 is TGTGCCACCAGTGACATAACTAGGACGAACACCGGGGAGCTGTTTCTT. This gives the protein CATSDITRTNTGELFL. V and J are TRBV24-1 and TRBJ2-2; D is possibly TRBD2 (5 bases). V was clipped by 4 bases and J by 0 bases, with 11 bases between them. The germline gives CDR1 KGHDR, CDR2 SFDVKD. The CDR3 is made up of 16 amino acids.

Comments on this clonotype: A clone one base away is much larger, so this may be a read error. The chain couples TRBV24-1 to TRBJ2-3; TRBD1 matches at 7 bases. V dropped 6 bases and J dropped 2; count of bases not matched to a gene: 7. The CDR3 totals 15 residues. In germline, CDR1 is KGHDR, CDR2 SFDVKD. The CDR3 DNA reads as TGTGCCACCAGTTTGGGACAGAGTACCACAGATACGCAGTATTTT. Its translation is CATSLGQSTTDTQYF.

This clonotype was observed at least ten times. The genes are TRBV27 and TRBJ1-6; D is uncertain. Germline CDR1 MNHEY, CDR2 SMNVEV (reference sequence). V was clipped by 6 bases and J by 0 bases, with 12 bases between them. CDR3 length equals 16 residues. CDR3 nucleotides: TGTGCCAGCAGGTCCAGTTGGAGCTCCTATAATTCACCCCTCCACTTT. It codes for CASRSSWSSYNSPLHF.

With regard to this clonotype: A much larger clone lies a single base off, so this may be a read error. The chain joins TRBV11-2 to TRBJ2-1; 11 nucleotides line up with TRBD2. This CDR3 spans 14 amino acids. Germline lookup yields CDR1 SGHAT and CDR2 FQNNGV. The CDR3 nucleotides are TGTGCCAGCAGCTCCCGACTAGCGGGATATGAGCAGCTCTTC. Residues: CASSSRLAGYEQLF.